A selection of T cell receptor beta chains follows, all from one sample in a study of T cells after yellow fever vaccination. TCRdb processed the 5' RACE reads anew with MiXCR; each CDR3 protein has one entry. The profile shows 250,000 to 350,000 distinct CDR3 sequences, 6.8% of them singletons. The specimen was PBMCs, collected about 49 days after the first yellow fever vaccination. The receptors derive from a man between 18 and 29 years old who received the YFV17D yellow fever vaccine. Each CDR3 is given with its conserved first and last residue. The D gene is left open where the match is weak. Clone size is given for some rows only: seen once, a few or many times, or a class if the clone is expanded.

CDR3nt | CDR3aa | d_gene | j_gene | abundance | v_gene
TGCGCCAGCAGGACCGGTAGTATTTCCAATGAGCAGTTCTTC | CASRTGSISNEQFF | - | TRBJ2-1 | many | TRBV5-1
TGTGCCATCAGGAAGACAGGGGACCAAGAGACCCAGTACTTC | CAIRKTGDQETQYF | TRBD1 | TRBJ2-5 | few | TRBV10-3
TGTGCCAGCAGTAGGCGTAGCAATCAGCCCCAGCATTTT | CASSRRSNQPQHF | - | TRBJ1-5 | many | TRBV27
TGCAGCGTTGAGGTAGGGGATCTACCTTACGAGCAGTACTTC | CSVEVGDLPYEQYF | - | TRBJ2-7 | few | TRBV29-1
TGCAGCGTTGGTTTTATGGGCAATGAGCAGTTCTTC | CSVGFMGNEQFF | - | TRBJ2-1 | many | TRBV29-1
TGTGCCAGCTCACCCCCCGGGACAGCTGCTGGGGCCAACGTCCTGACTTTC | CASSPPGTAAGANVLTF | TRBD1 | TRBJ2-6 | few | TRBV18
TGTGCCAGCAGCTTGCCGGGACAGTCCGACCAAGAGACCCAGTACTTC | CASSLPGQSDQETQYF | TRBD1 | TRBJ2-5 | - | TRBV5-6
TGTGCCGTCAAGCGGGGGGCTACAGATACGCAGTATTTT | CAVKRGATDTQYF | TRBD2 | TRBJ2-3 | - | TRBV10-3
TGTGCCATCAGTTACACAGGGGGCACAGATACGCAGTATTTT | CAISYTGGTDTQYF | TRBD1 | TRBJ2-3 | many | TRBV10-3
TGTGCCAGCAGCTCCGGGGGGTTGGGTACAGATACGCAGTATTTT | CASSSGGLGTDTQYF | TRBD2 | TRBJ2-3 | - | TRBV7-8
TGTGCCACCAGCAGTCAGACAGGAGAAAATGAAAAACTGTTTTTT | CATSSQTGENEKLFF | - | TRBJ1-4 | - | TRBV15
TGTGCCAGCAGCCCCGATACCTGGGGAAAACTGTTTTTT | CASSPDTWGKLFF | - | TRBJ1-4 | few | TRBV7-2
TGCGCCAGCAGGCCGCGTCGGGTCTCCTACAATGAGCAGTTCTTC | CASRPRRVSYNEQFF | - | TRBJ2-1 | many | TRBV5-1
TGTGCCGGCTCGACTAGGGAGCCGCCGGGCAATGAGCAGTTCTTC | CAGSTREPPGNEQFF | - | TRBJ2-1 | - | TRBV10-3
TGTGCCACCAGTGGCTCAGTGGGACAGGGGTCCTACAATGAGCAGTTCTTC | CATSGSVGQGSYNEQFF | TRBD1 | TRBJ2-1 | - | TRBV24-1
TGTGCCAGTAGTATAGGCCTAGCGGGGTCCGGGGAGCTGTTTTTT | CASSIGLAGSGELFF | TRBD2 | TRBJ2-2 | - | TRBV19
TGCAGCGTTGAAGGACTAGCGGGGGGCTCTATATCCTACAATGAGCAGTTCTTC | CSVEGLAGGSISYNEQFF | TRBD2 | TRBJ2-1 | few | TRBV29-1
TGTGCCAGCAGCCTACAGGGTGGGGGAGAATCACCCCTCCACTTT | CASSLQGGGESPLHF | - | TRBJ1-6 | - | TRBV7-2
TGCGCCAGCAGCTTAAGGACTAGCGGGGGGCCAGGCTACAATGAGCAGTTCTTC | CASSLRTSGGPGYNEQFF | TRBD2 | TRBJ2-1 | - | TRBV5-1
TGTGCCAGCAGTGTCCGGGACAGGGTCACCGGGGAGCTGTTTTTT | CASSVRDRVTGELFF | TRBD1 | TRBJ2-2 | many | TRBV12-3/TRBV12-4
TGTGCCAGCAGCTTAGAATGGGAGCAGTTCTTC | CASSLEWEQFF | - | TRBJ2-1 | few | TRBV7-9
TGTGCCAGCAGTTGGGGGGGTGGCTACACCTTC | CASSWGGGYTF | - | TRBJ1-2 | many | TRBV12-3/TRBV12-4
TGCGCCAGCAGCTTGGCCGTTAGCGGGGTTGAAACCAAAAACATTCAGTACTTC | CASSLAVSGVETKNIQYF | TRBD2 | TRBJ2-4 | few | TRBV5-1
TGCAGCGTTGATGGTCTAGGGGTTGGAGTCGGCACTGAAGCTTTCTTT | CSVDGLGVGVGTEAFF | - | TRBJ1-1 | many | TRBV29-1
TGTGCCATCTGTTCGGGTATGAACACTGAAGCTTTCTTT | CAICSGMNTEAFF | - | TRBJ1-1 | few | TRBV10-3
TGTGCCAGCCGGTTGACGTCGACTGAAGCTTTCTTT | CASRLTSTEAFF | - | TRBJ1-1 | - | TRBV12-3/TRBV12-4
TGTGCCATCAGTGGCCCCTTAGGGGGGACTACCATCTACAATGAGCAGTTCTTC | CAISGPLGGTTIYNEQFF | - | TRBJ2-1 | - | TRBV10-3
TGTGCCATCAGCCCTGGGCTCCCCGGGGGCACTGAAGCTTTCTTT | CAISPGLPGGTEAFF | - | TRBJ1-1 | - | TRBV14
TGTGCCAGCGGGCGGGGGAGGGATGAGCAGTTCTTC | CASGRGRDEQFF | TRBD2 | TRBJ2-1 | few | TRBV12-3/TRBV12-4
TGTGCCAGCAGCTTAAGTGTCGGGGTTACAGATACGCAGTATTTT | CASSLSVGVTDTQYF | - | TRBJ2-3 | few | TRBV7-3
TGTGCCAGCTCACCACGGGTGGGTATGGGGAGCTCCTACAATGAGCAGTTCTTC | CASSPRVGMGSSYNEQFF | - | TRBJ2-1 | few | TRBV18
TGCAGCGCTGGACAGGGAATCACAGATACGCAGTATTTT | CSAGQGITDTQYF | TRBD1 | TRBJ2-3 | - | TRBV29-1
TGTGCCAGCAGCTCCCCTGGAGGGAGGCTCTACAATGAGCAGTTCTTC | CASSSPGGRLYNEQFF | - | TRBJ2-1 | - | TRBV7-8